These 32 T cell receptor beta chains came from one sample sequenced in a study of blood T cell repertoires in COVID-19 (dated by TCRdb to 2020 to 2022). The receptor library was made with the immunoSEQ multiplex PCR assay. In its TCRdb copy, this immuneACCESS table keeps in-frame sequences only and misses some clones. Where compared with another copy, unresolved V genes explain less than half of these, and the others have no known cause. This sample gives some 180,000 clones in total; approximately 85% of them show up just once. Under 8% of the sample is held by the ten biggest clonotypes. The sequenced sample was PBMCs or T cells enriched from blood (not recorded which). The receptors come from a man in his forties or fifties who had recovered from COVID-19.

The CDR3, as DNA: TGTGCCAGCAGCTTAGCGTGGGCGGGCTCCTACGAGCAGTACTTC. Amino acid sequence: CASSLAWAGSYEQYF. This rearrangement joins TRBV7-2 to TRBJ2-7, with D perhaps TRBD2 (5 bases). V was cut by 0 bases and J by 0 bases, with 9 bases left in between. From germline, CDR1 is SGHTA and CDR2 FQGNSA. CDR3 length equals 15 residues.

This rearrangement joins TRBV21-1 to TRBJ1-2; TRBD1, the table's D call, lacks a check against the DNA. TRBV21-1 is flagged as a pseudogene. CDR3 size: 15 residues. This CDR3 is CASSKMGQARYGYTF. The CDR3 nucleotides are TGTGCCAGCAGCAAGATGGGACAGGCGCGCTATGGCTACACCTTC.

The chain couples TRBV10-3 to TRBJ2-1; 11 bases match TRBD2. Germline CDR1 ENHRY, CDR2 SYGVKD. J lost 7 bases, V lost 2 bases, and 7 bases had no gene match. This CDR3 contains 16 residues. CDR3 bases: TGTGCCATCAGTGAGATAAAGGGACTAGCGGCTAATGAGCAGTTCTTC. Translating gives CAISEIKGLAANEQFF.

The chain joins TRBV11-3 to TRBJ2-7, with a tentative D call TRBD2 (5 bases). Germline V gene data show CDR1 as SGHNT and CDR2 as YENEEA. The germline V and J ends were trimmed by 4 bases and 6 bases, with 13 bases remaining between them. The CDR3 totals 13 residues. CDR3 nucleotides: TGTGCCAGCAGCTCGTCGGGTCTAGCCGAGCAGTACTTC. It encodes CASSSSGLAEQYF.

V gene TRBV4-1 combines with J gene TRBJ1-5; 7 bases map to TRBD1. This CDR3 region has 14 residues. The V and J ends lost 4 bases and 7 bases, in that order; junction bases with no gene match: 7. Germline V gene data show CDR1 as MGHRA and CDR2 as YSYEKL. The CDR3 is CASSRQGINQPQHF. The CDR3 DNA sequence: TGCGCCAGCAGCCGACAGGGAATAAACCAGCCCCAGCATTTT.

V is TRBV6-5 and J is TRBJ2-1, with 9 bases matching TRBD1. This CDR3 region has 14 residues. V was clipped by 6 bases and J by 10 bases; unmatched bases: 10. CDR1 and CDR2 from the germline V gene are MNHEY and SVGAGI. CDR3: CASSPGQGGSEQFF. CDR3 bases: TGTGCCAGCAGCCCGGGACAGGGAGGTTCGGAGCAGTTCTTC.

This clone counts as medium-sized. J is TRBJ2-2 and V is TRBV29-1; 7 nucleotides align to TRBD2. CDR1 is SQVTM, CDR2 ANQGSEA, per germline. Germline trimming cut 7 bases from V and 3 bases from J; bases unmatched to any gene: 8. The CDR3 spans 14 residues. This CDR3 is CSAPALADTGELFF. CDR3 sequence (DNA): TGCAGCGCCCCCGCTCTAGCGGACACCGGGGAGCTGTTTTTT.

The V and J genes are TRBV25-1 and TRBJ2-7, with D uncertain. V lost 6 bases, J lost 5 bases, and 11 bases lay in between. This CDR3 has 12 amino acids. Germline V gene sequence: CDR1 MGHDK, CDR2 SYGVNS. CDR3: CASSFPQDEQYF. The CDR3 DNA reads TGTGCCAGCAGCTTTCCCCAGGACGAGCAGTACTTC.

In DNA form, the CDR3 reads TGTGCCACCAGTGATGCACAACAGGGTGTGGAGACCCAGTACTTC. This encodes CATSDAQQGVETQYF. This chain joins TRBV24-1 and TRBJ2-5; the D gene is possibly TRBD1 (6 bases). CDR3 length: 15 amino acids. CDR1 and CDR2 from the germline V gene are KGHDR and SFDVKD. The ends were cut back, 3 bases at V and 5 bases at J, with 15 bases in the middle.

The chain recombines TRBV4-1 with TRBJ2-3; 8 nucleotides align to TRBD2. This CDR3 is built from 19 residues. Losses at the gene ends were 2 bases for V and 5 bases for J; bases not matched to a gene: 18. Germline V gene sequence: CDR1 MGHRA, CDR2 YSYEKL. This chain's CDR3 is CASSQPSAAQREWGDTQYF. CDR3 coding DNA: TGCGCCAGCAGCCAACCGTCCGCGGCTCAGCGGGAGTGGGGAGATACGCAGTATTTT.

In DNA, the CDR3 is TGTGCCAGCAGCCCCCGCGGGATAGGCGCCAATCAGCCCCAGCATTTT. Its translation is CASSPRGIGANQPQHF. The chain uses TRBV7-2 and TRBJ1-5, with D hard to call. CDR1 SGHTA and CDR2 FQGNSA come from the germline V gene. V lost 5 bases, J lost 3 bases, and 17 bases lay in between. The CDR3 consists of 16 residues.

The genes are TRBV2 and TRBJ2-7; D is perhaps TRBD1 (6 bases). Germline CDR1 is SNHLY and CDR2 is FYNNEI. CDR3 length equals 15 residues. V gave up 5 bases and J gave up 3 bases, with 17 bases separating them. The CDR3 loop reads CASSRSTDSLYEQYF. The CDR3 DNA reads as TGTGCCAGCAGTCGAAGCACGGACAGCCTCTACGAGCAGTACTTC.

The CDR3 DNA follows: TGTGCCAGCAGCTTACGAGGGGGTAGCGGGACGCACGGGGAGCTGTTTTTT. As protein: CASSLRGGSGTHGELFF. The V gene is TRBV7-9, the J gene TRBJ2-2, with TRBD2 identical over 8 bases. The CDR3 contains 17 residues. Per the germline V gene, CDR1 is SEHNR and CDR2 is FQNEAQ (reference sequence). Trimming cost V 2 bases and J 7 bases; bases outside gene matches: 12.

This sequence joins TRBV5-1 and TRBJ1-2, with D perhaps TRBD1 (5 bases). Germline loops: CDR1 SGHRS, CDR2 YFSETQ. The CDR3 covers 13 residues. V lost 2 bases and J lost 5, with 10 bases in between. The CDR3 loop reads CASSFARVYGYTF. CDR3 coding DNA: TGCGCCAGCAGCTTTGCCAGGGTTTATGGCTACACCTTC.

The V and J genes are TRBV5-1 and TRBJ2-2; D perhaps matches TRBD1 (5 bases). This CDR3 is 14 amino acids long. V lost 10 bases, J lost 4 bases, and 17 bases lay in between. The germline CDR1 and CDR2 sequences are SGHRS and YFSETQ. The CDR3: CAARVGLGTGELFF. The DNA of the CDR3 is TGCGCCGCCAGGGTCGGGTTGGGCACCGGGGAGCTGTTTTTT.

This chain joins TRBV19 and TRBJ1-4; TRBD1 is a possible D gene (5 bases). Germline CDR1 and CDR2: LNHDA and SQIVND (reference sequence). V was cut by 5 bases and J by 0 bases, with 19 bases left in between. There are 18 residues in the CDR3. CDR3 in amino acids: CASSVFSTGAATNEKLFF. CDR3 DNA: TGTGCCAGTAGTGTTTTTTCCACAGGAGCCGCAACTAATGAAAAACTGTTTTTT.

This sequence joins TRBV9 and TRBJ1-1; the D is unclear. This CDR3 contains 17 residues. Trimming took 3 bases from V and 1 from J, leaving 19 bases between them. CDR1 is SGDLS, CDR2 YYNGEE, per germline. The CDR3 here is CASSGPEVTSKNTEAFF. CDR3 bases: TGTGCCAGCAGCGGGCCCGAAGTGACATCAAAGAACACTGAAGCTTTCTTT.

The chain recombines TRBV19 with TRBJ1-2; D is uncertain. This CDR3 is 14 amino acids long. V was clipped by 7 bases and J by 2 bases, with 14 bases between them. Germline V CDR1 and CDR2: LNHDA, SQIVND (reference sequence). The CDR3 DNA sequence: TGTGCCAGTATATCGAGGGCCGCCAACTATGGCTACACCTTC. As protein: CASISRAANYGYTF.

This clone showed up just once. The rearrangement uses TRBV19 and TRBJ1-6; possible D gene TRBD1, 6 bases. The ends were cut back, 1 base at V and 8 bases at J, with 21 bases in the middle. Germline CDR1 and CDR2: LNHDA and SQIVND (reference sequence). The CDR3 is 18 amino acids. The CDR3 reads CASSIGSGHWGYDSPLHF. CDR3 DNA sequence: TGTGCCAGTAGTATAGGGTCGGGACATTGGGGATATGATTCACCCCTCCACTTT.

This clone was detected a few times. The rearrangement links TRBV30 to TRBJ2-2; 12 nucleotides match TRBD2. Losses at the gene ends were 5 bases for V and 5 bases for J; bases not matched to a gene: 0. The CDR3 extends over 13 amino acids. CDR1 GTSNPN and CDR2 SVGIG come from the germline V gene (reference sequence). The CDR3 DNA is TGTGCCTGGGGACTAGCGGGGACCGGGGAGCTGTTTTTT. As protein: CAWGLAGTGELFF.

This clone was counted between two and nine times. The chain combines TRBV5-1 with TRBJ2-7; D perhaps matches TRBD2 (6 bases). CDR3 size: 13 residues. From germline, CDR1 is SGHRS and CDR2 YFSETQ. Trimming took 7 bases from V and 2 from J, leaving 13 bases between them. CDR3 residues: CASWDGGAYEQYF. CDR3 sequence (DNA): TGCGCCAGCTGGGACGGGGGAGCCTACGAGCAGTACTTC.

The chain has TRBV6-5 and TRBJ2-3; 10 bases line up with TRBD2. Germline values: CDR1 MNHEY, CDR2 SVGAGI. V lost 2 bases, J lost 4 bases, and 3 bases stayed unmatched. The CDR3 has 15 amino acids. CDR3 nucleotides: TGTGCCAGCAGTTACGTAGCGGGAGGCCCAGATACGCAGTATTTT. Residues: CASSYVAGGPDTQYF.

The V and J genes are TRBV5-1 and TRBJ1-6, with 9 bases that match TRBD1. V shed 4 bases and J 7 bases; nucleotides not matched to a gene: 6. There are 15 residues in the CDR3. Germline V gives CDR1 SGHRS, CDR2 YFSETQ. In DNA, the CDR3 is TGCGCCAGCAGCACCGCCGGGACAGGGAATTCACCCCTCCACTTT. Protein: CASSTAGTGNSPLHF.

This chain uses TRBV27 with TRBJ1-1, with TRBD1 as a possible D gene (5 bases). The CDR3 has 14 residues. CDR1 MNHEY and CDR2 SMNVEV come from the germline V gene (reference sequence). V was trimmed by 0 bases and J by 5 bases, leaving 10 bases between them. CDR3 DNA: TGTGCCAGCAGTTTATCGAAGGGGAGGACTGAAGCTTTCTTT. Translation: CASSLSKGRTEAFF.

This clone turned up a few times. CDR3 bases: TGTGCCAGTATGACGAGCAGCCCCAGGGGCCTCTATGGCTACACCTTC. Protein sequence: CASMTSSPRGLYGYTF. V usage is TRBV19 and J usage is TRBJ1-2; weak D call: TRBD1 (6 bases). This CDR3 region has 16 residues. V lost 7 bases and J lost 4, with 22 bases in between. The germline V gene has CDR1 LNHDA and CDR2 SQIVND (reference sequence).

CDR3 residues: CASSGRTGRDRYGYTF. CDR3 in DNA: TGTGCCAGCAGCGGTAGGACAGGGCGGGATAGGTATGGCTACACCTTC. The chain recombines TRBV7-2 with TRBJ1-2; the match to TRBD1 covers 8 bases. This CDR3 is 16 amino acids long. The V gene's germline CDR1 is SGHTA and CDR2 FQGNSA. V was clipped by 5 bases and J by 5 bases; unmatched bases: 13.

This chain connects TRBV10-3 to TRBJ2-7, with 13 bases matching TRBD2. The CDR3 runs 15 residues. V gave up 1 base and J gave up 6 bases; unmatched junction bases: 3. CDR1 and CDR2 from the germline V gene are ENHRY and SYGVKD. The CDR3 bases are TGTGCCATCAGTGAGTTAGGGACTAGCGGGACCGAGCAGTACTTC. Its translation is CAISELGTSGTEQYF.

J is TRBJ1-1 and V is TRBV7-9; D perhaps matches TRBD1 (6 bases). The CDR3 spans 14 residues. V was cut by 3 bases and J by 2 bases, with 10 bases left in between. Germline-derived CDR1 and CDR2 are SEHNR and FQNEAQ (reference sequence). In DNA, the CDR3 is TGTGCCAGCAGCTTTGGGGGCCTTAACACTGAAGCTTTCTTT. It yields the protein CASSFGGLNTEAFF.

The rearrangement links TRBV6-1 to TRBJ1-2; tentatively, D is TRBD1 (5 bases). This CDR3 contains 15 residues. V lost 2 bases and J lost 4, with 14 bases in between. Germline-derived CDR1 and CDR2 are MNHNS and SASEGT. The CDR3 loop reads CASSEQGGSVYGYTF. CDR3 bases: TGTGCCAGCAGTGAACAGGGCGGATCGGTCTATGGCTACACCTTC.

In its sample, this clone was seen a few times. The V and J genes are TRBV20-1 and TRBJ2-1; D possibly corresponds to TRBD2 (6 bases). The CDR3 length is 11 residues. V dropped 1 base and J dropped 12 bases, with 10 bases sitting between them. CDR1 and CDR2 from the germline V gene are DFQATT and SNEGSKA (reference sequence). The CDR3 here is CSARVLGGQFF. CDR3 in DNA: TGCAGTGCTAGAGTATTGGGGGGGCAGTTCTTC.

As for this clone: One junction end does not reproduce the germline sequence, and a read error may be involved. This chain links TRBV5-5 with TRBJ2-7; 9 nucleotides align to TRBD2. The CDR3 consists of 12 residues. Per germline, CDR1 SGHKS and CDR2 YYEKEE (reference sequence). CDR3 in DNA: TGTGCCAGCAGCATCGGGACTAGCCTAAGTCACTTC. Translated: CASSIGTSLSHF.

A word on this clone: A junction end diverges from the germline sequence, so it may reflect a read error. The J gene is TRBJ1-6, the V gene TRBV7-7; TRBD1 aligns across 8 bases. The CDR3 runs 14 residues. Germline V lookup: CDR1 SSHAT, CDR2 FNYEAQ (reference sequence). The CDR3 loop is CASSAGQGNSPLHF. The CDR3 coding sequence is TGTGCTAGCAGTGCCGGACAGGGAAATTCACCCCTCCACTTT.